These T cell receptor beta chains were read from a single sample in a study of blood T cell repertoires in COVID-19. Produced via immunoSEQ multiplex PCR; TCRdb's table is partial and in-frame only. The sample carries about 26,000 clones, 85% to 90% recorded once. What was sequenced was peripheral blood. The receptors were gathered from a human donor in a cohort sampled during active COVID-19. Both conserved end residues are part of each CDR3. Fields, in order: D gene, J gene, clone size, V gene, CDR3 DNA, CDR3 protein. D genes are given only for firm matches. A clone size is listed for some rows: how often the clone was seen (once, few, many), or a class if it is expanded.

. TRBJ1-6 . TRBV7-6 TGTGCCAGCAGCCCAGGTGGTAGCTCCTATAATTCACCCCTCCACTTT CASSPGGSSYNSPLHF
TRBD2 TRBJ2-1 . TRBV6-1 TGTGCCAGCAGTGAGCGGGCGGGAGGAAGAGAGCAGTTCTTC CASSERAGGREQFF
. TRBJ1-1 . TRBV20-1 TGCAGTGCTAGCGGGAACACTGAAGCTTTCTTT CSASGNTEAFF
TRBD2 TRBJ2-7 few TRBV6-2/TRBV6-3 TGTGCCAGCAGCCTGACTAGCGGGAGGGTTGGCGAGCAGTACTTC CASSLTSGRVGEQYF
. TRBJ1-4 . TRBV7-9 TGTGCCAGCAGCTTGCGGGGCGGCAATGAAAAACTGTTTTTT CASSLRGGNEKLFF
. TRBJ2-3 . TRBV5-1 TGCGCCAGCAGCCGGGGGGCCGGAGATACGCAGTATTTT CASSRGAGDTQYF
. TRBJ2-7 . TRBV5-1 TGCGCCAGCAGCCCGATAGCGGCTAATCCCTACGAGCAGTACTTC CASSPIAANPYEQYF
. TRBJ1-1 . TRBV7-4 TGTGCCAGCAGCTGCTTACCGGGACGGGGGGACACTGAAGCTTTCTTT CASSCLPGRGDTEAFF
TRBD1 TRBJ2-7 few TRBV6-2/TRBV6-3 TGTGCCAGCAGTCCCGGGACAGAACCCTACGAGCAGTACTTC CASSPGTEPYEQYF
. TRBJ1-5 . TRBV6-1 TGTGCCAGCAGTGAAGTTCACAGTAATCAGCCCCAGCATTTT CASSEVHSNQPQHF
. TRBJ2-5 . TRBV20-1 TGCAGTGCGCTACAAGAGACCCAGTACTTC CSALQETQYF